Below, 10 T cell receptor beta chains from the same sample are listed, as sequenced in a study of blood T cell repertoires in COVID-19. Clones were read by immunoSEQ multiplex PCR, and TCRdb kept only the in-frame ones, dropping some. The profile shows 70,000 to 90,000 clones, around 88% of them singletons. Sequenced: peripheral blood. The receptors derive from a man aged 45 to 65 with active COVID-19.

This clone was counted a few times. The rearrangement uses TRBV6-2 or TRBV6-3 and TRBJ2-7; 8 nucleotides line up with TRBD1. Germline-derived CDR1 and CDR2 are MNHEY and SVGEGT. CDR3 length: 17 amino acids. With V trimmed by 2 bases and J by 5 bases, 14 bases remained unmatched. DNA for the CDR3: TGTGCCAGCAGTTACCCACGGAGGCAGGGGGCGTTCCACGAGCAGTACTTC. This gives the protein CASSYPRRQGAFHEQYF.

This chain connects TRBV27 to TRBJ2-1; 11 bases map to TRBD2. CDR1 MNHEY and CDR2 SMNVEV come from the germline V gene (reference sequence). V lost 4 bases, J lost 8 bases, and 7 bases stayed unmatched. The length of the CDR3 is 15 residues. The CDR3 DNA sequence: TGTGCCAGCAGTTACAGACTAGCGGGAATCGATGAGCAGTTCTTC. This translates into CASSYRLAGIDEQFF.

The chain recombines TRBV18 with TRBJ2-2, with D possibly TRBD1 on 6 matching bases. The V and J ends lost 8 bases and 0 bases respectively, with 10 bases between them. The CDR3 length is 14 residues. Germline V gene lookup returns CDR1 KGHSH and CDR2 LQKENI. The CDR3 sequence is CASGDRTNTGELFF. The CDR3 DNA reads TGTGCCAGCGGTGACAGGACGAACACCGGGGAGCTGTTTTTT.

J is TRBJ1-1 and V is TRBV2; perhaps TRBD1 as D (6 bases). The V end lost 2 bases, the J end lost 4 bases, and 14 bases lay between the germline ends. The CDR3 is 15 residues long. Germline assignment: CDR1 SNHLY and CDR2 FYNNEI. CDR3 residues: CASSERGGLFTEAFF. In nucleotides, the CDR3 is TGTGCCAGCAGTGAAAGGGGGGGTCTTTTCACTGAAGCTTTCTTT.

The chain recombines TRBV2 with TRBJ1-5; TRBD1 might be the D (5 bases). Germline loops: CDR1 SNHLY, CDR2 FYNNEI. Between the trimmed V and J ends, which lost 4 bases and 7 bases, there was a span of 11 bases. The length of the CDR3 is 13 residues. The CDR3 region has the DNA TGTGCCAGCAGTGTATGGGGCCGGCAGCCCCAGCATTTT. Residues: CASSVWGRQPQHF.

This sequence joins TRBV27 and TRBJ1-4, with D possibly TRBD1 on 6 matching bases. Germline V gene data show CDR1 as MNHEY and CDR2 as SMNVEV (reference sequence). The CDR3 extends over 22 amino acids. Deletions cut 0 bases from V and 4 bases from J, with 30 bases between. The CDR3, as DNA: TGTGCCAGCAGTTTATCGGGGGGGGCGGGGGGGCCCCGGGGGGCCCTTAATGAAAAACTGTTTTTT. It translates to CASSLSGGAGGPRGALNEKLFF. Filled out from reference TRBV27 and TRBJ1-4, the complete variable domain reads EAQVTQNPRYLITVTGKKLTVTCSQNMNHEYMSWYRQDPGLGLRQIYYSMNVEVTDKGDVPEGYKVSRKEKRNFPLILESPSPNQTSLYFCASSLSGGAGGPRGALNEKLFFGSGTQLSVL.

The gene calls are TRBV9 and TRBJ1-6, with TRBD1 matching over 7 bases. The junction had 8 bases not matched to a gene; V was cut back by 4 bases and J by 7 bases. The germline V gene has CDR1 SGDLS and CDR2 YYNGEE. CDR3 length equals 15 residues. This chain's CDR3 is CASSPRGQTNSPLHF. In DNA, the CDR3 is TGTGCCAGCAGCCCCAGGGGACAGACGAATTCACCCCTCCACTTT.

V usage is TRBV10-2 and J usage is TRBJ1-6; 8 bases are shared with TRBD1. Trimming cost V 3 bases and J 10 bases; bases outside gene matches: 11. The length of the CDR3 is 16 residues. CDR1 and CDR2 (germline): WSHSY, SAAADI. The DNA for the CDR3 is TGCGCCAGCAGTGACACCGGACAGGGTTCCCCCTCACCCCTCCACTTT. Protein: CASSDTGQGSPSPLHF.

This clone was found once. This CDR3 is CASSPTQDPTNEKLFF. The CDR3, as DNA: TGTGCCAGCTCACCCACACAGGATCCAACTAATGAAAAACTGTTTTTT. The chain carries TRBV18 and TRBJ1-4; maybe TRBD1 (5 bases). V was clipped by 3 bases and J by 0 bases, with 11 bases between them. The CDR3 extends over 16 amino acids. In germline, CDR1 is KGHSH, CDR2 LQKENI.

This clone was recorded once. The same CDR3 can be traced to other DNA sequences in this sample. The rearrangement uses TRBV19 and TRBJ1-1, with TRBD1 as a possible D gene (6 bases). V gave up 5 bases and J gave up 5 bases, with 15 bases separating them. Looked up from germline, CDR1 is LNHDA and CDR2 is SQIVND (reference sequence). This CDR3 has 14 amino acids. The CDR3 protein is CASSPDRGNTEAFF. The CDR3 nucleotides read TGTGCCAGTAGTCCGGACAGAGGAAATACTGAAGCTTTCTTT.